This T cell receptor (beta chain) comes out of a study of PD-1 blockade in classical Hodgkin lymphoma. The table came from immunoSEQ multiplex PCR; TCRdb's copy has only in-frame clones and leaves some out. This table holds some 70,000 clones, over 90% found once. V was pared by 1 base and J by 3 bases, with 5 bases of the junction left unmatched. CDR1 is KGHSH, CDR2 LQKENI, per germline. This CDR3 comprises 16 residues. Time point described: newly diagnosed, previously untreated cHL patient sample. PBMCs representing newly diagnosed, untreated classical Hodgkin lymphoma functioned as the comparison. The source material was peripheral blood mononuclear cells (PBMCs). The rearrangement joins TRBV18 to TRBJ2-2; 7 bases match TRBD1. The sequence derives from a human donor with classical Hodgkin lymphoma. The CDR3 sequence is CASSPLNTGDTGELFF. The CDR3 DNA follows: TGTGCCAGCTCACCACTAAATACAGGGGACACCGGGGAGCTGTTTTTT.